The 27 T cell receptor beta chains below were found in one sample sequenced in a study of vaccination effects on CD4 cells after COVID-19. Sequencing used immunoSEQ multiplex PCR; TCRdb keeps in-frame clones, though not all of them. The table records tens of thousands of clones, under 75% of them present only once. Their antigen targets remain unknown. In the ViraFEST assay, antigen-specific CD4+ clonotypes were identified by expansion after peptide-pool stimulation. Upon completion of roughly ten days in culture, CD4+ T cells were isolated. Vaccinees lacked prior SARS-CoV-2 infection and tested negative for nucleocapsid antibodies. Sample: CD4+ T cells from PBMCs cultured with HCoV-OC43 spike peptides, taken before COVID-19 vaccination. Subset of the sample: HCoV-OC43 spike overlapping peptide pool stimulation. These TCRs come from a human donor who received a COVID-19 vaccine.

There are a few counts of this clone. Written as DNA, the CDR3 is TGTGCCAGCAGTAATTCCTACGAGCAGTACGTC. It yields the protein CASSNSYEQYV. V and J are TRBV6-2 or TRBV6-3 and TRBJ2-7; D remains ambiguous. Germline V gene data show CDR1 as MNHEY and CDR2 as SVGEGT. Trimming removed 5 bases from V and 1 base from J, with 3 bases in between. The CDR3 has 11 residues.

The chain is built from TRBV6-6 and TRBJ2-4; 7 positions agree with TRBD1. Germline-derived CDR1 and CDR2 are MNHNY and SVGAGI (reference sequence). The CDR3 spans 16 residues. Germline trimming cut 6 bases from V and 0 bases from J; bases unmatched to any gene: 8. CDR3 DNA: TGTGCCAGCAGCTCCCAGGGGGTGGTAGCCAAAAACATTCAGTACTTC. Protein product: CASSSQGVVAKNIQYF.

The genes are TRBV21-1 and TRBJ1-1. TRBV21-1 is a listed pseudogene. The CDR3 totals 19 residues. The CDR3 is CASSKALLFDRGMNTEAFF. CDR3 nucleotides: TGTGCCAGCAGCAAAGCGCTTCTATTTGACCGAGGGATGAACACTGAAGCTTTCTTT.

The genes are TRBV19 and TRBJ2-1, with D tentatively TRBD1 or TRBD2 (5 bases each). CDR3 size: 14 residues. Germline values: CDR1 LNHDA, CDR2 SQIVND (reference sequence). Trimming took 2 bases from V and 8 from J, leaving 13 bases between them. The CDR3 spells CASSITGTAYEQFF. As DNA, the CDR3 is TGTGCCAGTAGTATAACCGGGACGGCTTATGAGCAGTTCTTC.

This clone was observed a few times. This rearrangement joins TRBV24-1 to TRBJ1-5, with D unclear. CDR1 is KGHDR and CDR2 is SFDVKD in the germline V gene. The CDR3 is 14 residues long. V shed 3 bases and J shed 3 bases, with 8 bases lying between them. The CDR3 nucleotides are TGTGCCACCAGTGATAAAAGAACCAATCAGCCCCAGCATTTT. This translates into CATSDKRTNQPQHF.

The chain joins TRBV6-4 to TRBJ2-1, with D tentatively TRBD1 (6 bases). The CDR3 is made up of 13 amino acids. Per germline, CDR1 MRHNA and CDR2 SNTAGT. The germline V and J ends were trimmed by 2 bases and 5 bases, with 7 bases remaining between them. CDR3 in amino acids: CASSDQGNNEQFF. The CDR3 nucleotides are TGTGCCAGCAGTGACCAGGGGAACAATGAGCAGTTCTTC.

V usage is TRBV11-2 and J usage is TRBJ1-4; no reliable D call. Trimming took off 3 bases at V and 8 bases at J, with 4 bases between the two ends. The CDR3 totals 11 residues. The germline V gene encodes CDR1 SGHAT and CDR2 FQNNGV. CDR3 protein: CASSLGEKLFF. The CDR3, as DNA: TGTGCCAGCAGCTTGGGGGAAAAACTGTTTTTT.

The V call is TRBV28, the J call TRBJ1-1, with a possible D match to TRBD1 (5 bases). Between the trimmed V and J ends, which lost 4 bases and 8 bases, there was a span of 17 bases. CDR3 length equals 14 residues. CDR1 is MDHEN, CDR2 SYDVKM, per germline. CDR3 nucleotide sequence: TGTGCCAGCAGTTCTCCGGGACCCCTAAACGAAGCTTTCTTT. This gives the protein CASSSPGPLNEAFF.

The V call is TRBV5-1, the J call TRBJ2-3, with D possibly TRBD1 on 6 matching bases. Looked up from germline, CDR1 is SGHRS and CDR2 is YFSETQ. This CDR3 comprises 14 residues. Trimming cost V 1 base and J 2 bases, with 8 bases left between them. DNA for the CDR3: TGCGCCAGCAGCTTGAAGGGGGTCACAGATACGCAGTATTTT. Translating it yields CASSLKGVTDTQYF. The full variable domain, completed using reference TRBV5-1 and TRBJ2-3, is KAGVTQTPRYLIKTRGQQVTLSCSPISGHRSVSWYQQTPGQGLQFLFEYFSETQRNKGNFPGRFSGRQFSNSRSEMNVSTLELGDSALYLCASSLKGVTDTQYFGPGTRLTVL.

This clone showed up just a few times. V is TRBV10-3 and J is TRBJ2-2; 11 bases line up with TRBD2. The CDR3 spans 15 residues. V was pared by 5 bases and J by 3 bases, with 2 bases of the junction left unmatched. Per germline, CDR1 ENHRY and CDR2 SYGVKD. The CDR3 nucleotides are TGTGCCATCAGTTTACTAGCGGGGGACACCGGGGAGCTGTTTTTT. It translates to CAISLLAGDTGELFF.

This rearrangement joins TRBV25-1 to TRBJ1-1; perhaps TRBD1 as D (5 bases). The germline CDR1 and CDR2 sequences are MGHDK and SYGVNS. V dropped 2 bases and J dropped 4 bases, with 8 bases sitting between them. The CDR3 contains 13 residues. The CDR3 here is CASSEGGGTEAFF. The CDR3 bases are TGTGCCAGCAGTGAAGGGGGGGGCACTGAAGCTTTCTTT.

CDR3: CASSFGALGYF. CDR3 DNA sequence: TGTGCCAGCAGTTTTGGGGCCTTGGGGTATTTT. The chain carries TRBV12-3 or TRBV12-4 and TRBJ2-3; D is possibly TRBD1 (5 bases). This CDR3 region has 11 residues. V was trimmed by 3 bases and J by 14 bases, leaving 12 bases between them.

This chain connects TRBV5-1 to TRBJ2-6; D uncertain. This CDR3 region has 15 residues. Trimming cost V 0 bases and J 1 base, with 5 bases left between them. Germline V gene lookup returns CDR1 SGHRS and CDR2 YFSETQ. This CDR3 is CASSLDGSGANVLTF. The CDR3 region has the DNA TGCGCCAGCAGCTTGGACGGGTCTGGGGCCAACGTCCTGACTTTC.

The chain links TRBV5-1 to TRBJ2-3; TRBD1 matches at 7 bases. Trimming took 4 bases from V and 5 from J; bases not matched to a gene: 13. The CDR3 spans 16 residues. CDR1 and CDR2 from the germline V gene are SGHRS and YFSETQ. Here the CDR3 DNA reads TGCGCCAGCAGCCAGTCGACAGGGCCCCTTCGAGATACGCAGTATTTT. It encodes CASSQSTGPLRDTQYF.

In this sample, this clone turned up once. The V gene is TRBV20-1, the J gene TRBJ2-2; no clear D gene. Trimming removed 3 bases from V and 0 bases from J, with 11 bases in between. This CDR3 contains 15 residues. Per the germline V gene, CDR1 is DFQATT and CDR2 is SNEGSKA (reference sequence). The CDR3 DNA sequence: TGCAGTGCTAGTGAGTGGGGAACGAACACCGGGGAGCTGTTTTTT. It encodes CSASEWGTNTGELFF.

The chain recombines TRBV7-2 with TRBJ2-5, with D perhaps given as TRBD1 or TRBD2 (6 bases each). V lost 2 bases to trimming and J lost 5 bases, with 27 bases between them. There are 19 residues in the CDR3. Germline-derived CDR1 and CDR2 are SGHTA and FQGNSA. The CDR3: CASSLRGGQPANVRETQYF. The CDR3 nucleotides are TGTGCCAGCAGCTTAAGGGGAGGACAGCCCGCGAACGTTCGGGAGACCCAGTACTTC. The whole variable domain, filled in from reference TRBV7-2 and TRBJ2-5, reads GAGVSQSPSNKVTEKGKDVELRCDPISGHTALYWYRQSLGQGLEFLIYFQGNSAPDKSGLPSDRFSAERTGGSVSTLTIQRTQQEDSAVYLCASSLRGGQPANVRETQYFGPGTRLLVL.

This chain connects TRBV5-4 to TRBJ2-4; D is unresolved. Germline CDR1 and CDR2: SGHNT and YYREEE (reference sequence). CDR3 length: 14 residues. Trimming took 2 bases from V and 9 from J, leaving 15 bases between them. The CDR3 reads CASSFGQSVSIQYF. CDR3 bases: TGTGCCAGCAGCTTCGGTCAGAGCGTGTCCATTCAGTACTTC.

This clone appeared once. V usage is TRBV5-6 and J usage is TRBJ1-4, with TRBD1 matching over 7 bases. The trim removed 4 bases at V and 3 bases at J, leaving 9 bases unmatched. Looked up from germline, CDR1 is SGHDT and CDR2 is YYEEEE. The CDR3 is 16 amino acids. CDR3 protein: CASSLRGKGANEKLFF. The CDR3 DNA reads TGTGCCAGCAGCCTCAGGGGGAAGGGAGCTAATGAAAAACTGTTTTTT.

J is TRBJ1-6 and V is TRBV6-5; D may be TRBD1 (6 bases). Trimming removed 6 bases from V and 7 bases from J, with 16 bases in between. CDR1 is MNHEY and CDR2 is SVGAGI in the germline V gene. CDR3 size: 15 residues. CDR3 residues: CASSPPQGGNSPLHF. The CDR3 DNA reads as TGTGCCAGCAGCCCACCACAGGGAGGAAATTCACCCCTCCACTTT.

J is TRBJ1-3 and V is TRBV6-5, with 8 bases aligning to TRBD1. The CDR3 runs 14 residues. With 6 bases clipped from V and 2 bases from J, the junction kept 3 bases outside the gene matches. Germline V lookup: CDR1 MNHEY, CDR2 SVGAGI. CDR3 loop: CASRETGAGNTIYF. DNA of the CDR3: TGTGCCAGCAGGGAGACAGGGGCTGGAAACACCATATATTTT.

The V call is TRBV5-6, the J call TRBJ2-7, with D unresolved. The germline CDR1 and CDR2 sequences are SGHDT and YYEEEE. The germline V and J ends were trimmed by 4 bases and 7 bases, with 12 bases remaining between them. The length of the CDR3 is 12 residues. The CDR3 reads CASSRLTGEQYV. The CDR3 coding sequence is TGTGCCAGCAGCCGCCTAACCGGGGAGCAGTACGTC.

The rearrangement links TRBV6-6 to TRBJ1-1; weak D call: TRBD1 (6 bases). Germline CDR1 is MNHNY and CDR2 is SVGAGI (reference sequence). The CDR3 is made up of 15 amino acids. Trimming took 5 bases from V and 1 from J, leaving 14 bases between them. CDR3 nucleotides: TGTGCCAGCAGTCCCCCGGACAGCCCGAACACTGAAGCTTTCTTT. Its translation: CASSPPDSPNTEAFF.

This chain connects TRBV5-1 to TRBJ2-3, with D uncertain. This CDR3 spans 14 amino acids. Germline V CDR1 and CDR2: SGHRS, YFSETQ. Trimming took 1 base from V and 6 from J, leaving 12 bases between them. CDR3: CASSLSTSTDTQYF. CDR3 DNA sequence: TGCGCCAGCAGCTTGTCTACTTCAACGGATACGCAGTATTTT. Filled out from reference TRBV5-1 and TRBJ2-3, the complete variable domain reads KAGVTQTPRYLIKTRGQQVTLSCSPISGHRSVSWYQQTPGQGLQFLFEYFSETQRNKGNFPGRFSGRQFSNSRSEMNVSTLELGDSALYLCASSLSTSTDTQYFGPGTRLTVL.

This rearrangement joins TRBV7-2 to TRBJ1-6; 7 bases fit TRBD1. With V trimmed by 1 base and J by 7 bases, 4 bases remained unmatched. Germline loops: CDR1 SGHTA, CDR2 FQGNSA. The CDR3 totals 15 residues. The CDR3 coding sequence is TGTGCCAGCAGCTTAGGTAGACAGGGAAATTCACCCCTCCACTTT. This sequence encodes CASSLGRQGNSPLHF.

V gene TRBV12-2 combines with J gene TRBJ1-1. TRBV12-2 is a listed pseudogene. The CDR3 extends over 16 amino acids. The CDR3 nucleotides read TGTGCAAGTCGCTTAGCTACACTCCGGGGCGACACTGAAGCTTTCTTT. Its protein is CASRLATLRGDTEAFF.

This rearrangement joins TRBV30 to TRBJ2-1; perhaps TRBD1 as D (6 bases). Germline assignment: CDR1 GTSNPN and CDR2 SVGIG (reference sequence). With 2 bases removed from V and 10 bases from J, the gap between germline ends came to 18 bases. The CDR3 contains 14 residues. The CDR3 loop reads CAWSRRQGWREQFF. Here the CDR3 DNA reads TGTGCCTGGAGTCGTCGGCAGGGGTGGCGGGAGCAGTTCTTC.

The CDR3 protein is CATSDSFGNIQYF. The DNA of the CDR3 is TGTGCCACCAGTGATTCGTTCGGAAACATTCAGTACTTC. The genes are TRBV24-1 and TRBJ2-4; no firm D call. In germline, CDR1 is KGHDR, CDR2 SFDVKD. V shed 2 bases and J shed 6 bases, with 7 bases lying between them. The CDR3 sequence is 13 residues long.